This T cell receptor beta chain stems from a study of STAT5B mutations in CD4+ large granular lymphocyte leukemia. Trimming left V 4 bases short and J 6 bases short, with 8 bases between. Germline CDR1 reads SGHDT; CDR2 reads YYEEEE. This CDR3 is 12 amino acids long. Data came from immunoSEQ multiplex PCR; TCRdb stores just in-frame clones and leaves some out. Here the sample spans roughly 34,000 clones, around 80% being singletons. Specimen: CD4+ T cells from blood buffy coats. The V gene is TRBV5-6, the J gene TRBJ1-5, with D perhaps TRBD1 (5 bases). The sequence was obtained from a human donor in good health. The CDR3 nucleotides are TGTGCCAGCAGCCTAGGGGTTCAGCCCCAGCATTTT. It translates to CASSLGVQPQHF.